What follows is one TCR beta chain and its context. This sample stems from a study of shared clonotypes between healthy human individuals. The V end was cut by 2 bases, the J end by 6 bases, with 13 bases between. Germline CDR1 SGHAT, CDR2 FQNNGV. The CDR3 loop spans 15 amino acids. Libraries were prepared by immunoSEQ multiplex PCR; TCRdb keeps only in-frame clonotypes and omits some of them. The sample lists around 530,000 clones, roughly four fifths occurring once. Input material: PBMCs. This receptor was obtained from a woman aged 40 to 50 in good health. Some clones in this sample may be carry-over from other donors' samples. The V gene is TRBV11-2, the J gene TRBJ2-2, with no clear D. The DNA for the CDR3 is TGTGCCAGCAGCTTAACGGGTAGTAAGGCCGGGGAGCTGTTTTTT. It is translated as CASSLTGSKAGELFF.